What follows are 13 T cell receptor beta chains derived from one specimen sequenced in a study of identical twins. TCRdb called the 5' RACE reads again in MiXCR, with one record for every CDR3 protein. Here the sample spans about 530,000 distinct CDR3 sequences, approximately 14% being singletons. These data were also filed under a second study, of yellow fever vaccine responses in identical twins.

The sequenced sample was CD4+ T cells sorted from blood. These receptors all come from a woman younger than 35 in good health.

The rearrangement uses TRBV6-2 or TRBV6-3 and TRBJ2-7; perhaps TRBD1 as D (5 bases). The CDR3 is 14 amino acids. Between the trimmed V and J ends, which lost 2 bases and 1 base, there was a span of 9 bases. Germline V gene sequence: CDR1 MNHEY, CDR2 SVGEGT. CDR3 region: CASSYQQGSYEQYV. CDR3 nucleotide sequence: TGTGCCAGCAGTTACCAGCAGGGATCCTACGAGCAGTACGTC.

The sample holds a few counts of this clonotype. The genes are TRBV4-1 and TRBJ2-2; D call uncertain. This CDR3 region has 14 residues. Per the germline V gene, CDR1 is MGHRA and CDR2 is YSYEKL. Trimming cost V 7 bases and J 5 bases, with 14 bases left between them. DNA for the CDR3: TGCGCCAGCAACAAGGATTTGCTAACCGGGGAGCTGTTTTTT. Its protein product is CASNKDLLTGELFF.

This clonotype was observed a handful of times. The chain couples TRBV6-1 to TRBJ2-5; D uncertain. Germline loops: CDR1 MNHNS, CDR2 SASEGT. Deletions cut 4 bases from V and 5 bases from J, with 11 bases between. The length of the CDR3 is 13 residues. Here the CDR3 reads CASSGTRRETQYF. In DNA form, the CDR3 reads TGTGCCAGCAGTGGAACCCGCAGGGAGACCCAGTACTTC.

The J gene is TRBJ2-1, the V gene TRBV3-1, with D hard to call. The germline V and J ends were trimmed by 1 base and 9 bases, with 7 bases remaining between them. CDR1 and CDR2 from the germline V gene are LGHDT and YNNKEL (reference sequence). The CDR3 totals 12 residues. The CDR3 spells CASSQGSVEQFF. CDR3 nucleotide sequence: TGTGCCAGCAGCCAAGGGAGCGTTGAGCAGTTCTTC.

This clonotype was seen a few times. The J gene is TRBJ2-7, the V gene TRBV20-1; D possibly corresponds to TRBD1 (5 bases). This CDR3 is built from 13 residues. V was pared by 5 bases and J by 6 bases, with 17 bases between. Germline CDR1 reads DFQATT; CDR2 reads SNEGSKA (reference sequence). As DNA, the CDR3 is TGCAGTGCTCCGGCTGGGGCAGGCTCCGAGCAGTACTTC. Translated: CSAPAGAGSEQYF.

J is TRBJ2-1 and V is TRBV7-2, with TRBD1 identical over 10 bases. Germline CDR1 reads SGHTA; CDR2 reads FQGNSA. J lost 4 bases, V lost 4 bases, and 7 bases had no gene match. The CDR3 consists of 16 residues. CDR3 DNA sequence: TGTGCCAGCAGCTCCCGGACAGGGGGTACGTACAATGAGCAGTTCTTC. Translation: CASSSRTGGTYNEQFF. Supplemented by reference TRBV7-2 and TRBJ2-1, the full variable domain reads GAGVSQSPSNKVTEKGKDVELRCDPISGHTALYWYRQSLGQGLEFLIYFQGNSAPDKSGLPSDRFSAERTGGSVSTLTIQRTQQEDSAVYLCASSSRTGGTYNEQFFGPGTRLTVL.

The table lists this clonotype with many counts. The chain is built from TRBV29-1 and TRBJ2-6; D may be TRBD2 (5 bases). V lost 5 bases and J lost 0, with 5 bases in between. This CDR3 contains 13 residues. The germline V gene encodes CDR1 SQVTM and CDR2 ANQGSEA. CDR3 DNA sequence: TGCAGCGTTCGGGGCTCTGGGGCCAACGTCCTGACTTTC. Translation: CSVRGSGANVLTF.

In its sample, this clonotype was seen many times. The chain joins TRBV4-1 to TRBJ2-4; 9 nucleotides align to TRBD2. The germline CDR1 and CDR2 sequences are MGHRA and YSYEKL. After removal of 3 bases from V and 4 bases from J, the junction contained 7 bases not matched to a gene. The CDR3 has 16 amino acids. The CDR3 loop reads CASSHAGGGLKNIQYF. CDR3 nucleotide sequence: TGCGCCAGCAGCCATGCGGGGGGGGGGCTAAAAAACATTCAGTACTTC.

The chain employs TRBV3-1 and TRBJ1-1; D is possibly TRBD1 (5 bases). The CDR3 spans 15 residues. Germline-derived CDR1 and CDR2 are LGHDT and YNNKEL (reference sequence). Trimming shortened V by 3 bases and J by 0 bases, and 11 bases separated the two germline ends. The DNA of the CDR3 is TGTGCCAGCAGCCATGCCGGGGGTCTGAACACTGAAGCTTTCTTT. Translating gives CASSHAGGLNTEAFF.

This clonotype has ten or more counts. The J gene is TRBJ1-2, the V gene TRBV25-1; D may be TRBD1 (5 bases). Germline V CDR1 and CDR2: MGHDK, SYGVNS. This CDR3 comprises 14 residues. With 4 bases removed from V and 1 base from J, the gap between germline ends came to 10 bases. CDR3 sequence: CASSVTADNYGYTF. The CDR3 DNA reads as TGTGCCAGCAGTGTGACAGCCGATAACTATGGCTACACCTTC.

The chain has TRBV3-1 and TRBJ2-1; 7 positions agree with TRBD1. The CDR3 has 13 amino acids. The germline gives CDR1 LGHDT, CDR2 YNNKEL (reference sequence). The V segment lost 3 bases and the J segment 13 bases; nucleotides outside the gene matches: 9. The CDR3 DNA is TGTGCCAGCAGCCACACCAGGACAGGACCTCAGTTCTTC. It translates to CASSHTRTGPQFF.

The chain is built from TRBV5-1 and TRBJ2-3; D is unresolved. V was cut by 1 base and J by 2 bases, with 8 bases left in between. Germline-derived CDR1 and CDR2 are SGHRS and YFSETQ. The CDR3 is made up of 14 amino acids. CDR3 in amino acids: CASSLSKHTDTQYF. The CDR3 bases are TGCGCCAGCAGCTTGTCAAAACACACAGATACGCAGTATTTT.

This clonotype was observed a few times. The CDR3 loop is CSASKSGGLVAGELFF. In nucleotides, the CDR3 is TGCAGTGCTAGTAAGAGCGGGGGCTTGGTTGCCGGGGAGCTGTTTTTT. The chain recombines TRBV20-1 with TRBJ2-2; 8 bases are shared with TRBD2. V lost 3 bases to trimming and J lost 6 bases; unmatched junction nucleotides: 12. This CDR3 is 16 amino acids long. Germline loops: CDR1 DFQATT, CDR2 SNEGSKA (reference sequence).